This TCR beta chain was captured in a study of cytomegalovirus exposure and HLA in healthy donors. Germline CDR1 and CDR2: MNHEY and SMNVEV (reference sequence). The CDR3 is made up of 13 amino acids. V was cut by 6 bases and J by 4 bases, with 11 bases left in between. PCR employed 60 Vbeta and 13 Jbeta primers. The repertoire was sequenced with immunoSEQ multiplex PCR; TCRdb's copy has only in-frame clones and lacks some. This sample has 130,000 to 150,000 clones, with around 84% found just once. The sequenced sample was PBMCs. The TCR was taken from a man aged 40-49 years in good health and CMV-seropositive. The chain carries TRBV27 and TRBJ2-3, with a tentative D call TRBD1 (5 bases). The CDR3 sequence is CASRKGRSDTQYF. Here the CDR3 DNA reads TGTGCCAGCAGGAAGGGGCGTTCAGATACGCAGTATTTT.